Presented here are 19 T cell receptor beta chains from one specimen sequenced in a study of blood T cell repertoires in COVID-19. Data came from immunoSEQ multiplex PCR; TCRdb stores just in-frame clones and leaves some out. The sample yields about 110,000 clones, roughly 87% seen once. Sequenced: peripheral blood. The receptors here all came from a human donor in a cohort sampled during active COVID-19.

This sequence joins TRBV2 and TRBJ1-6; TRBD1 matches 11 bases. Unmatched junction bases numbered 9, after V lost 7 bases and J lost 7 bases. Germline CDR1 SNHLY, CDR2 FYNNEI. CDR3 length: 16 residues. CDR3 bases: TGTGCCAGCAAAATTGGGACAGGGGGTGGAAATTCACCCCTCCACTTT. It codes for CASKIGTGGGNSPLHF.

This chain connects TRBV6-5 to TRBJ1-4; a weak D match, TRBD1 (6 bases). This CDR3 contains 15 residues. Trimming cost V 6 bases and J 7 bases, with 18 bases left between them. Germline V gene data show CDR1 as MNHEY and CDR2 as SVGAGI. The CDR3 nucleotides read TGTGCCAGCAGCCCCGGACAGCTATCCCCTGAAAAACTGTTTTTT. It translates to CASSPGQLSPEKLFF.

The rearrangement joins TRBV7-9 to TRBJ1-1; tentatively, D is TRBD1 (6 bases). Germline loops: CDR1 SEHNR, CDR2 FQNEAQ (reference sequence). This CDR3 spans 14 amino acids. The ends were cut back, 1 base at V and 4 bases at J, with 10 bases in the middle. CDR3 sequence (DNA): TGTGCCAGCAGCTTAGTTGGGACAACCACTGAAGCTTTCTTT. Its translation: CASSLVGTTTEAFF. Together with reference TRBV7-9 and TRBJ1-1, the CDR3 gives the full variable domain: DTGVSQNPRHKITKRGQNVTFRCDPISEHNRLYWYRQTLGQGPEFLTYFQNEAQLEKSRLLSDRFSAERPKGSFSTLEIQRTEQGDSAMYLCASSLVGTTTEAFFGQGTRLTVV.

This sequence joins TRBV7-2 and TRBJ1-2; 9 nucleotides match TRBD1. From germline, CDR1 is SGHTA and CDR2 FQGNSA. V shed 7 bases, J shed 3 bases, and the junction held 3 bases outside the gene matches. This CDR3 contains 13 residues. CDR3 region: CASNGQGYYGYTF. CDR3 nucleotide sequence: TGTGCCAGCAACGGACAGGGGTACTATGGCTACACCTTC.

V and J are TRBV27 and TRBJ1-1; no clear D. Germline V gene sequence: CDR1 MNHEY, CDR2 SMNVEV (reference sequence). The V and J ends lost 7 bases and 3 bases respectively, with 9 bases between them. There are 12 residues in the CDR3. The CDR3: CASKSQDTEAFF. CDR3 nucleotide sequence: TGTGCCAGCAAGTCCCAGGACACTGAAGCTTTCTTT.

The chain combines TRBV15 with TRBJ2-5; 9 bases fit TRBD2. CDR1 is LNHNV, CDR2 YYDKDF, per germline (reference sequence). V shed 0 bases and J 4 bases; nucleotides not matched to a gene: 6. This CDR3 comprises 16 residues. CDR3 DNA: TGTGCCACCAGCAGAGATCGGCTAGCGGGGATAGAGACCCAGTACTTC. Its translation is CATSRDRLAGIETQYF.

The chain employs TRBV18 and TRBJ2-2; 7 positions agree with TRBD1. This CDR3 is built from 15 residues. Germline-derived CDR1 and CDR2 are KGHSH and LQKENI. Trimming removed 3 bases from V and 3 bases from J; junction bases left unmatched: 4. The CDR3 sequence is CASSPTGYHTGELFF. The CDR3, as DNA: TGTGCCAGCTCACCGACAGGGTACCACACCGGGGAGCTGTTTTTT.

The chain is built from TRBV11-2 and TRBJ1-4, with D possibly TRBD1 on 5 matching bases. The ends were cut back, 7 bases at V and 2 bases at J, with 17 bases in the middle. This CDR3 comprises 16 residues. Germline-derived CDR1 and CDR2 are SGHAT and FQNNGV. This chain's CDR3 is CASTDGGVGTNEKLFF. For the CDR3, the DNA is TGTGCCAGCACCGACGGAGGGGTTGGTACTAATGAAAAACTGTTTTTT.

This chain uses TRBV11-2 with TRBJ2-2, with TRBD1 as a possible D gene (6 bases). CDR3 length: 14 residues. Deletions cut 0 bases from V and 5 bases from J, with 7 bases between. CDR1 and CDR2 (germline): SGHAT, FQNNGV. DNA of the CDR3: TGTGCCAGCAGCTTAGAACAGGGTACCGGGGAGCTGTTTTTT. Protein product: CASSLEQGTGELFF.

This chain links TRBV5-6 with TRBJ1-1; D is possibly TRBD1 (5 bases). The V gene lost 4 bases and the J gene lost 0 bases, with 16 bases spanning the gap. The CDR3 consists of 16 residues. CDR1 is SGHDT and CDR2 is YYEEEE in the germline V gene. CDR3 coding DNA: TGTGCCAGCAGCATGACAGTTTTCAAGATGAACACTGAAGCTTTCTTT. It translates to CASSMTVFKMNTEAFF.

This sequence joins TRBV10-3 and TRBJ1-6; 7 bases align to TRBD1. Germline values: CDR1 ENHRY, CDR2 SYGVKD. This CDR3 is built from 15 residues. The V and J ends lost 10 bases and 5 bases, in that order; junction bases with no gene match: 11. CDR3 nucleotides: TGTGCCACAAGCCCGAACAGGGGCGATAATTCACCCCTCCACTTT. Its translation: CATSPNRGDNSPLHF.

The CDR3 DNA follows: TGTGCCAGCAGACTCTTTAGGGGTAACTATGGCTACACCTTC. Translated, it gives CASRLFRGNYGYTF. The chain has TRBV6-5 and TRBJ1-2; possible D gene TRBD1, 5 bases. Trimming left V 6 bases short and J 1 base short, with 12 bases between. Per germline, CDR1 MNHEY and CDR2 SVGAGI. The length of the CDR3 is 14 residues.

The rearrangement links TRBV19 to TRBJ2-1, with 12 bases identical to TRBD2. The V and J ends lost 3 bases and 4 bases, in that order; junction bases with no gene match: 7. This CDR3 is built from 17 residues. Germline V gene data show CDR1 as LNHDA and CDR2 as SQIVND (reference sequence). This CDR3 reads CASSMTSGGLIYNEQFF. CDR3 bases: TGTGCCAGTAGTATGACTAGCGGGGGCCTAATTTACAATGAGCAGTTCTTC. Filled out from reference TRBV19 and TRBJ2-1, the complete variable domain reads DGGITQSPKYLFRKEGQNVTLSCEQNLNHDAMYWYRQDPGQGLRLIYYSQIVNDFQKGDIAEGYSVSREKKESFPLTVTSAQKNPTAFYLCASSMTSGGLIYNEQFFGPGTRLTVL.

The CDR3 spells CASSSGQTPYEQYF. Written as DNA, the CDR3 is TGTGCCAGCTCATCGGGACAGACCCCCTACGAGCAGTACTTC. The V and J genes are TRBV18 and TRBJ2-7; TRBD1 matches at 7 bases. V shed 5 bases, J shed 2 bases, and the junction held 6 bases outside the gene matches. CDR1 and CDR2 (germline): KGHSH, LQKENI. This CDR3 is built from 14 residues.

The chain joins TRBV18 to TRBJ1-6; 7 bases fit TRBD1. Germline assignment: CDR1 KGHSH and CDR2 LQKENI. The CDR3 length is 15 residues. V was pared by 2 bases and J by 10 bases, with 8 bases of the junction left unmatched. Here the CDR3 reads CASSPTQGEQSPLHF. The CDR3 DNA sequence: TGTGCCAGCTCACCAACCCAGGGGGAACAATCACCCCTCCACTTT.

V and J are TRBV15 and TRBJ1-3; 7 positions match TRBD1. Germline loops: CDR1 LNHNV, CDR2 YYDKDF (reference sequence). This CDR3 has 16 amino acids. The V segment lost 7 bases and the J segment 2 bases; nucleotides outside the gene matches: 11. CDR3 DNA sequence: TGTGCCACCACCAACCAGGGGGGAATAGCTGGAAACACCATATATTTT. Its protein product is CATTNQGGIAGNTIYF.

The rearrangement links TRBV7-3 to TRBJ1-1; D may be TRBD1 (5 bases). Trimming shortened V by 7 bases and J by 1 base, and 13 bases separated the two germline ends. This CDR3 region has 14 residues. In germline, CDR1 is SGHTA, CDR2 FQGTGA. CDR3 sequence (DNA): TGTGCCAGCAAGGGGCAGCCTGAGAACACTGAAGCTTTCTTT. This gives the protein CASKGQPENTEAFF.

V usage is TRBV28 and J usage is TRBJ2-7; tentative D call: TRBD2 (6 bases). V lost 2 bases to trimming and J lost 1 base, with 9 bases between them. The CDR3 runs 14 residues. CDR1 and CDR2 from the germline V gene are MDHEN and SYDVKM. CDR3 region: CASSLVGGSYEQYF. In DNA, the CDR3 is TGTGCCAGCAGTTTAGTGGGGGGTTCCTACGAGCAGTACTTC. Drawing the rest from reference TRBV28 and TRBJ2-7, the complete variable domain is DVKVTQSSRYLVKRTGEKVFLECVQDMDHENMFWYRQDPGLGLRLIYFSYDVKMKEKGDIPEGYSVSREKKERFSLILESASTNQTSMYLCASSLVGGSYEQYFGPGTRLTVT.

CDR3 nucleotide sequence: TGCGCCAGCAGCACGCCCGGGACACCCAATGAGCAGTTCTTC. Its translation is CASSTPGTPNEQFF. V and J are TRBV5-1 and TRBJ2-1, with a tentative D call TRBD1 (6 bases). The germline V gene has CDR1 SGHRS and CDR2 YFSETQ. Trimming took 4 bases from V and 6 from J, leaving 14 bases between them. This CDR3 has 14 amino acids. Looking up the rest from reference TRBV5-1 and TRBJ2-1 gives the full variable domain: KAGVTQTPRYLIKTRGQQVTLSCSPISGHRSVSWYQQTPGQGLQFLFEYFSETQRNKGNFPGRFSGRQFSNSRSEMNVSTLELGDSALYLCASSTPGTPNEQFFGPGTRLTVL.